This TCR beta chain was sequenced during a study of T-cell reconstitution after alpha-beta-depleted transplantation in children. Unique molecular identifiers tagged the TCRbeta library. One entry per CDR3 protein results from TCRdb running MiXCR on the PCR reads. The sample consists of a few hundred thousand distinct CDR3 sequences, 13% of them appearing once. CDR3 length: 18 amino acids. On this clonotype itself: Germline and junction disagree at one end, which may indicate a read error.

This chain links TRBV12-3 or TRBV12-4 with TRBJ1-5, with TRBD1 matching 7 bases. The sequence came from a human donor who donated a stem cell graft to a child with Fanconi anemia. The source was PBMCs, collected from the stem cell graft. CDR3 region: CTSSLLRDRHYSNQPQHF. In DNA, the CDR3 is TGTACCAGCAGTTTACTCCGGGACAGACACTATAGCAATCAGCCCCAGCATTTT.